Shown below are 28 T cell receptor beta chains from a single sample sequenced in a study of OX40 agonist ivuxolimab in advanced cancers. The data were produced by immunoSEQ multiplex PCR, yet TCRdb's version contains in-frame clones alone and is incomplete. Of some 70,000 clones in the sample, 75% to 90% were seen once. This sample comprised CD4+ or CD8+ T cells sorted from blood, obtained in a trial of the OX40 agonist ivuxolimab. These receptors were collected from an adult with an advanced solid tumor such as melanoma, head and neck, liver or kidney cancer.

This chain connects TRBV7-2 to TRBJ1-2, with unresolved D. Trimming removed 3 bases from V and 5 bases from J, with 16 bases in between. The CDR3 sequence is 15 residues long. From germline, CDR1 is SGHTA and CDR2 FQGNSA. CDR3 nucleotide sequence: TGTGCCAGCAGCTTGGGTAGGACTGAAACTTATGGCTACACCTTC. This sequence encodes CASSLGRTETYGYTF.

The chain couples TRBV7-2 to TRBJ1-3; 9 nucleotides agree with TRBD1. The CDR3 contains 17 residues. After removal of 2 bases from V and 4 bases from J, the junction contained 9 bases not matched to a gene. Per germline, CDR1 SGHTA and CDR2 FQGNSA. The CDR3 DNA reads TGTGCCAGCAGCTTATCGGTGACAGGGGGTTCGGGAAACACCATATATTTT. Encoded protein: CASSLSVTGGSGNTIYF.

The chain carries TRBV9 and TRBJ2-7; no definite D call. The CDR3 contains 15 residues. Trimming took 4 bases from V and 4 from J, leaving 18 bases between them. The germline CDR1 and CDR2 sequences are SGDLS and YYNGEE. The DNA of the CDR3 is TGTGCCAGCAGCATACTTCCGGGCACACCATACGAGCAGTACTTC. Translated: CASSILPGTPYEQYF.

The chain's CDR3 is CASSPGAGGSETQYF. CDR3 coding DNA: TGTGCCAGCTCACCTGGAGCGGGGGGGTCAGAGACCCAGTACTTC. V and J are TRBV18 and TRBJ2-5; 10 positions match TRBD2. The germline V gene has CDR1 KGHSH and CDR2 LQKENI. CDR3 size: 15 residues. Trimming at V came to 3 bases and at J to 4 bases, leaving 5 bases not matched to a gene.

Note on this clone: This CDR3 is also generated by other DNA sequences in the sample. The chain uses TRBV18 and TRBJ2-5, with D maybe TRBD2 (6 bases). The V end lost 4 bases, the J end lost 2 bases, and 8 bases lay between the germline ends. The CDR3 runs 13 residues. Germline V gene sequence: CDR1 KGHSH, CDR2 LQKENI. CDR3 protein: CASSQGLQETQYF. In nucleotides, the CDR3 is TGTGCCAGCTCACAGGGACTGCAAGAGACCCAGTACTTC. Variable domain in full (rest from reference TRBV18 and TRBJ2-5): NAGVMQNPRHLVRRRGQEARLRCSPMKGHSHVYWYRQLPEEGLKFMVYLQKENIIDESGMPKERFSAEFPKEGPSILRIQQVVRGDSAAYFCASSQGLQETQYFGPGTRLLVL.

The CDR3 sequence: CASSFAPRDQETQYF. The DNA for the CDR3 is TGTGCCAGCAGCTTTGCCCCCAGAGACCAAGAGACCCAGTACTTC. The J gene is TRBJ2-5, the V gene TRBV7-9; D uncertain. Germline V CDR1 and CDR2: SEHNR, FQNEAQ (reference sequence). V was clipped by 3 bases and J by 0 bases, with 11 bases between them. CDR3 length: 15 amino acids. The full variable domain, completed using reference TRBV7-9 and TRBJ2-5, is DTGVSQNPRHKITKRGQNVTFRCDPISEHNRLYWYRQTLGQGPEFLTYFQNEAQLEKSRLLSDRFSAERPKGSFSTLEIQRTEQGDSAMYLCASSFAPRDQETQYFGPGTRLLVL.

CDR3 amino acids: CASSETRNTEAFF. In DNA, the CDR3 is TGCGCCAGCAGTGAGACCCGGAACACTGAAGCTTTCTTT. The chain has TRBV10-1 and TRBJ1-1; D ambiguous. Trimming took 2 bases from V and 1 from J, leaving 5 bases between them. The CDR3 runs to 13 residues. CDR1 and CDR2 (germline): WNHNN, SYGVQD (reference sequence).

This chain links TRBV7-9 with TRBJ2-7, with D possibly TRBD1 on 6 matching bases. The CDR3 extends over 15 amino acids. The V and J ends lost 5 bases and 5 bases respectively, with 19 bases between them. Germline values: CDR1 SEHNR, CDR2 FQNEAQ (reference sequence). CDR3 residues: CASSHPHNTGNEQYF. CDR3 in DNA: TGTGCCAGCAGCCACCCCCACAATACAGGGAACGAGCAGTACTTC.

The chain has TRBV6-5 and TRBJ1-6; weak D call: TRBD1 (5 bases). This CDR3 has 11 amino acids. CDR1 is MNHEY, CDR2 SVGAGI, per germline. The V and J ends lost 2 bases and 16 bases respectively, with 9 bases between them. CDR3 nucleotide sequence: TGTGCCAGCAGTTACCCAGGGCAGCTCCACTTT. This translates into CASSYPGQLHF.

This rearrangement joins TRBV7-2 to TRBJ1-2; D possibly corresponds to TRBD1 (5 bases). V was shortened by 7 bases and J by 2 bases, with 14 bases between the two germline ends. The CDR3 consists of 14 residues. Germline loops: CDR1 SGHTA, CDR2 FQGNSA. The CDR3 here is CASNQRDGNYGYTF. Here the CDR3 DNA reads TGTGCCAGCAACCAGAGGGACGGGAACTATGGCTACACCTTC.

The chain links TRBV7-2 to TRBJ2-5, with a weak D call TRBD2 (5 bases). The last part of the DNA fits TRBJ2-7 better; the J call may be wrong. CDR3 length equals 12 residues. Germline assignment: CDR1 SGHTA and CDR2 FQGNSA. CDR3 residues: CASSLWRYEQYF. CDR3 nucleotides: TGTGCCAGCAGCTTATGGAGGTACGAGCAGTACTTC.

This sequence joins TRBV7-9 and TRBJ1-1, with D possibly matching TRBD1 (5 bases). The CDR3 has 17 amino acids. V gave up 1 base and J gave up 1 base, with 16 bases separating them. The germline V gene encodes CDR1 SEHNR and CDR2 FQNEAQ (reference sequence). The CDR3 DNA reads TGTGCCAGCAGCTTAGTGGGGACCCCGAGGGGGAACACTGAAGCTTTCTTT. Protein product: CASSLVGTPRGNTEAFF.

This clone was observed a single time. CDR3 sequence: CASRGPAIGQEQYF. The CDR3 DNA sequence: TGTGCCAGCAGGGGGCCGGCCATAGGCCAAGAGCAGTACTTC. The chain employs TRBV2 and TRBJ2-5, with D tentatively TRBD1 (5 bases). Per germline, CDR1 SNHLY and CDR2 FYNNEI. With 6 bases removed from V and 11 bases from J, the gap between germline ends came to 22 bases. The CDR3 is 14 residues long.

A remark on this clone: The junction departs from germline at one end; a sequencing error may be responsible. Within the sample, other DNA sequences also encode this same CDR3. The chain has TRBV11-2 and TRBJ2-7; 8 bases fit TRBD1. From germline, CDR1 is SGHAT and CDR2 FQNNGV. CDR3 length: 15 amino acids. CDR3 residues: CASKPIRDRTYEQYF. The CDR3 DNA is TGCGCCAGCAAACCCATCCGGGACAGGACTTACGAGCAGTACTTC.

The chain employs TRBV7-9 and TRBJ2-5; D tentatively fits TRBD1 or TRBD2 (5 bases each). Trimming removed 4 bases from V and 4 bases from J, with 16 bases in between. CDR1 is SEHNR, CDR2 FQNEAQ, per germline (reference sequence). CDR3 length: 15 residues. CDR3 sequence (DNA): TGTGCCAGCAGCTCCACATGGGGTGGGGGAGAGACCCAGTACTTC. Encoded protein: CASSSTWGGGETQYF.

The CDR3, as DNA: TGTGCCAGCAGAGATAACAGGGGGACTGAAGCTTTCTTT. Its translation: CASRDNRGTEAFF. The chain carries TRBV6-5 and TRBJ1-1; 8 nucleotides line up with TRBD1. Germline V gene sequence: CDR1 MNHEY, CDR2 SVGAGI. The junction had 5 bases not matched to a gene; V was cut back by 6 bases and J by 5 bases. The CDR3 covers 13 residues.

The V gene is TRBV18, the J gene TRBJ2-2, with TRBD2 identical over 7 bases. J gave up 10 bases and V 3 bases, and 11 bases lay outside the gene matches. The germline CDR1 and CDR2 sequences are KGHSH and LQKENI. CDR3 length equals 15 residues. The CDR3 DNA follows: TGTGCCAGCTCACCGAGCTTAGCGGGTGAGGCGGAGCTGTTTTTT. It encodes CASSPSLAGEAELFF.

This clone was detected many times. The V call is TRBV6-1, the J call TRBJ2-7; tentative D call: TRBD1 (5 bases). CDR1 and CDR2 (germline): MNHNS, SASEGT. The CDR3 contains 15 residues. The V gene lost 2 bases and the J gene lost 0 bases, with 11 bases spanning the gap. CDR3 coding DNA: TGTGCCAGCAGTGAACGGGCAGGGCCCTCCTACGAGCAGTACTTC. Translated, it gives CASSERAGPSYEQYF.

This clone was detected once. At the DNA level, this CDR3 is encoded by other sequences in the same sample as well. J is TRBJ2-7 and V is TRBV18; TRBD2 matches 8 bases. Looked up from germline, CDR1 is KGHSH and CDR2 is LQKENI. V was pared by 2 bases and J by 3 bases, with 0 bases of the junction left unmatched. The CDR3 has 13 amino acids. The CDR3, as DNA: TGTGCCAGCTCACCAGGGACTAGCTACGAGCAGTACTTC. It specifies CASSPGTSYEQYF.

This chain connects TRBV6-6 to TRBJ1-4, with 8 bases fitting TRBD1. CDR3 length equals 15 residues. From germline, CDR1 is MNHNY and CDR2 SVGAGI (reference sequence). With V trimmed by 6 bases and J by 3 bases, 6 bases remained unmatched. The CDR3 DNA reads TGTGCCAGCAGATCCCAGGGGGCGGCTAATGAAAAACTGTTTTTT. Amino acids: CASRSQGAANEKLFF.

The rearrangement uses TRBV30 and TRBJ1-1; no firm D call. V was cut by 3 bases and J by 4 bases, with 12 bases left in between. The CDR3 contains 13 residues. The V gene's germline CDR1 is GTSNPN and CDR2 SVGIG (reference sequence). The CDR3 DNA sequence: TGTGCCTGGAGGGACGATCCCAGCACTGAAGCTTTCTTT. Amino acids: CAWRDDPSTEAFF.

This sequence joins TRBV29-1 and TRBJ1-3; D call uncertain. This CDR3 spans 13 amino acids. Germline V lookup: CDR1 SQVTM, CDR2 ANQGSEA. V shed 7 bases and J shed 0 bases, with 10 bases lying between them. The CDR3 sequence: CSGEESSGNTIYF. The CDR3 DNA follows: TGCAGCGGGGAGGAAAGCTCTGGAAACACCATATATTTT.

This clone was seen only a few times. The CDR3 spells CASSPPDTHEQYF. DNA for the CDR3: TGTGCCAGCTCACCACCAGACACCCACGAGCAGTACTTC. The rearrangement joins TRBV18 to TRBJ2-7; D uncertain. V was pared by 0 bases and J by 5 bases, with 8 bases between. The length of the CDR3 is 13 residues. Germline values: CDR1 KGHSH, CDR2 LQKENI.

The chain couples TRBV7-9 to TRBJ1-1; D is unclear. V dropped 5 bases and J dropped 8 bases, with 12 bases sitting between them. CDR1 and CDR2 (germline): SEHNR, FQNEAQ (reference sequence). This CDR3 spans 12 amino acids. The CDR3 loop is CASSPRRTEAFF. CDR3 coding DNA: TGTGCCAGCAGCCCTAGACGGACCGAAGCTTTCTTT.

The J gene is TRBJ2-1, the V gene TRBV19, with TRBD2 matching over 10 bases. V shed 2 bases and J 5 bases; nucleotides not matched to a gene: 9. This CDR3 has 17 residues. Germline V gene lookup returns CDR1 LNHDA and CDR2 SQIVND (reference sequence). The CDR3 coding sequence is TGTGCCAGTAGTATACAAGACTCCAGCGGGAGGGACAATGAGCAGTTCTTC. It encodes CASSIQDSSGRDNEQFF.

J is TRBJ1-1 and V is TRBV7-2; D is possibly TRBD1 (5 bases). The CDR3 extends over 14 amino acids. In germline, CDR1 is SGHTA, CDR2 FQGNSA. V dropped 2 bases and J dropped 4 bases, with 11 bases sitting between them. The CDR3 DNA is TGTGCCAGCAGCTTATCTGGGGGGGGCACTGAAGCTTTCTTT. Translated: CASSLSGGGTEAFF.

This sequence joins TRBV30 and TRBJ2-7; TRBD2 is a possible D gene (6 bases). The CDR3 is 13 residues long. Per the germline V gene, CDR1 is GTSNPN and CDR2 is SVGIG (reference sequence). The V and J ends lost 1 base and 6 bases respectively, with 13 bases between them. Written as DNA, the CDR3 is TGTGCCTGGAGTGCCGTAGGAGGGCGCGAGCAGTACTTC. It encodes CAWSAVGGREQYF.

This chain joins TRBV19 and TRBJ2-3; tentatively, D is TRBD1 or TRBD2 (5 bases each). The germline gives CDR1 LNHDA, CDR2 SQIVND (reference sequence). The V and J ends lost 2 bases and 1 base respectively, with 10 bases between them. The CDR3 has 15 amino acids. CDR3 sequence reads: CASSISGTGTDTQYF. CDR3 DNA: TGTGCCAGTAGTATATCAGGGACGGGCACAGATACGCAGTATTTT.